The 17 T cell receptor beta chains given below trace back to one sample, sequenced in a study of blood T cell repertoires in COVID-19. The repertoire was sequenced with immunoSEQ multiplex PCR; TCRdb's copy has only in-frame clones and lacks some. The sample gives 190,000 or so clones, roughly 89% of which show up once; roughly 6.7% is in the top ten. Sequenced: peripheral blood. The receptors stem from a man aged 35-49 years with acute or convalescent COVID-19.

The DNA for the CDR3 is TGTGCCAGCAGCTTAAAGCCCCAGGGATATAATTCACCCCTCCACTTT. Residues: CASSLKPQGYNSPLHF. The chain carries TRBV7-9 and TRBJ1-6; TRBD1 is a possible D gene (5 bases). This CDR3 comprises 16 residues. Germline assignment: CDR1 SEHNR and CDR2 FQNEAQ (reference sequence). V lost 2 bases and J lost 4, with 12 bases in between.

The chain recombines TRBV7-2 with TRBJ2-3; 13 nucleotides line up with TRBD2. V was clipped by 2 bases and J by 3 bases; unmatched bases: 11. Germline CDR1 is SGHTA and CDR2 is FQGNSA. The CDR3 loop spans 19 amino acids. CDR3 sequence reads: CASSLPTSGGAEITDTQYF. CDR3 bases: TGTGCCAGCAGCTTACCTACTAGCGGGGGGGCAGAAATAACAGATACGCAGTATTTT.

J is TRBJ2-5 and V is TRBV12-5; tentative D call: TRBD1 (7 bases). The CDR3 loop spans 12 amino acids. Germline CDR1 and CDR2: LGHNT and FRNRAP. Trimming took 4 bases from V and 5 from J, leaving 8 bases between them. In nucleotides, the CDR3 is TGTGCTAGTGGTTCAGGGGGGGAGACCCAGTACTTC. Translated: CASGSGGETQYF.

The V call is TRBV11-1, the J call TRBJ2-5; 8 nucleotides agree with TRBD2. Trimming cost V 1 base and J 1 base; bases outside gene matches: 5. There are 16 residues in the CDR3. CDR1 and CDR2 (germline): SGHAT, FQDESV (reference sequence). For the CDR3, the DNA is TGTGCCAGCAGCTTAGAAGTCGGGGGGGTCCAAGAGACCCAGTACTTC. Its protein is CASSLEVGGVQETQYF.

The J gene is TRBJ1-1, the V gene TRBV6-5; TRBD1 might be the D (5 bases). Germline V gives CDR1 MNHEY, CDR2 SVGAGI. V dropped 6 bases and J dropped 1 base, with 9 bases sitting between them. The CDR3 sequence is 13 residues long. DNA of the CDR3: TGTGCCAGCAGAGAGGACACGAACACTGAAGCTTTCTTT. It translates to CASREDTNTEAFF.

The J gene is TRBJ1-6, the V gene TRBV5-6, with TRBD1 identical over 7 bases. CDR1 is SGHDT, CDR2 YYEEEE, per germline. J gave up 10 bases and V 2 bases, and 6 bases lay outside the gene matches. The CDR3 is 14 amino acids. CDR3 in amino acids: CASSLGQVLSPLHF. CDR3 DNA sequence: TGTGCCAGCAGCTTAGGACAGGTCCTGTCACCCCTCCACTTT. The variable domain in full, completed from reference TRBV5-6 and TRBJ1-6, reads DAGVTQSPTHLIKTRGQQVTLRCSPKSGHDTVSWYQQALGQGPQFIFQYYEEEERQRGNFPDRFSGHQFPNYSSELNVNALLLGDSALYLCASSLGQVLSPLHFGNGTRLTVT.

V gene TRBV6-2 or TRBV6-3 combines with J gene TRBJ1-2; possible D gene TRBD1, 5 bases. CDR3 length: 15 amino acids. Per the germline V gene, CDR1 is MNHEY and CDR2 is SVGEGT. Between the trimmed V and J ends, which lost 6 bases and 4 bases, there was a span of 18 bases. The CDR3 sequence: CASSLRAGVPYGYTF. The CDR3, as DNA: TGTGCCAGCAGCCTCCGAGCGGGGGTTCCCTATGGCTACACCTTC.

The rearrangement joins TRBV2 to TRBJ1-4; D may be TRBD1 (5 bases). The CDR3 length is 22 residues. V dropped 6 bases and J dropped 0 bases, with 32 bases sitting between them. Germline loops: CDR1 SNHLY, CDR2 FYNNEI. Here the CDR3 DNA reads TGTGCCAGCAGCCCCCGACAGCTCGATGATATACTATCCGCTACAACTAATGAAAAACTGTTTTTT. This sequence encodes CASSPRQLDDILSATTNEKLFF.

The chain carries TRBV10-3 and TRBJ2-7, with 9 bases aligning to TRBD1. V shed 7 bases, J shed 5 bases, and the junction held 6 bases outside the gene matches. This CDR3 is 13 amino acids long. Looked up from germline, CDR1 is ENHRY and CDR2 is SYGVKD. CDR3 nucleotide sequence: TGTGCCATCACTCGACAGGGGGTGGACGAGCAGTACTTC. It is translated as CAITRQGVDEQYF.

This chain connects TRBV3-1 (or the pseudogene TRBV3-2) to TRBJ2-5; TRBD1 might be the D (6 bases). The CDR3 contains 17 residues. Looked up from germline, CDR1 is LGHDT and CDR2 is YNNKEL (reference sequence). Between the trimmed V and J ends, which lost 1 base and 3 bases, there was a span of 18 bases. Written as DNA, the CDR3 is TGTGCCAGCAGCCAAGCAGGCTGGCAGGGGTTAAAAGAGACCCAGTACTTC. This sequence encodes CASSQAGWQGLKETQYF.

The CDR3 coding sequence is TGTGCCAGCAGCTTAGGCCCCTCGACACAGGGTGGCTACACCTTC. Translation gives CASSLGPSTQGGYTF. The chain has TRBV7-2 and TRBJ1-2; D perhaps matches TRBD1 (6 bases). The V end lost 1 base, the J end lost 7 bases, and 16 bases lay between the germline ends. The CDR3 covers 15 residues. Per the germline V gene, CDR1 is SGHTA and CDR2 is FQGNSA.

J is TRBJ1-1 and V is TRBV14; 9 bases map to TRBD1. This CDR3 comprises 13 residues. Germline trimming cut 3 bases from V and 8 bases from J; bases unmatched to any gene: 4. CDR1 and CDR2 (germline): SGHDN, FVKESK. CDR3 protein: CASSQAGTGEAFF. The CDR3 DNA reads TGTGCCAGCAGCCAGGCCGGGACAGGGGAAGCTTTCTTT.

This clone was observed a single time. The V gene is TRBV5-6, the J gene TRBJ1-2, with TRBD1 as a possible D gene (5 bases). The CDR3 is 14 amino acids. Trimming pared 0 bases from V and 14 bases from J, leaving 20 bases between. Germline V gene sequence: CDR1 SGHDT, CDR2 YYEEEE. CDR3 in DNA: TGTGCCAGCAGCTTGGGCTGGGGGGAACGAGCGGGTACCTTC. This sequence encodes CASSLGWGERAGTF.

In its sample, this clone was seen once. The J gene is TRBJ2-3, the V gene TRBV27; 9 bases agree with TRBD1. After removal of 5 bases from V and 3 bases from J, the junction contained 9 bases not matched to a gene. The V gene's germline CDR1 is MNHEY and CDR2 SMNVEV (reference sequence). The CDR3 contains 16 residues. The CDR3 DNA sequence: TGTGCCAGCAGTCCTCGGACAGGGGTGGGTACAGATACGCAGTATTTT. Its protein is CASSPRTGVGTDTQYF.

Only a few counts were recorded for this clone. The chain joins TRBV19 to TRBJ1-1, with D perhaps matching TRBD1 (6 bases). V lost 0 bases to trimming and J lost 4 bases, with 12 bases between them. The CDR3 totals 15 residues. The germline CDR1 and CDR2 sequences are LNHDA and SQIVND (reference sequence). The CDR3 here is CASSIEQGGGTEAFF. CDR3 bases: TGTGCCAGTAGTATAGAACAGGGTGGGGGCACTGAAGCTTTCTTT.

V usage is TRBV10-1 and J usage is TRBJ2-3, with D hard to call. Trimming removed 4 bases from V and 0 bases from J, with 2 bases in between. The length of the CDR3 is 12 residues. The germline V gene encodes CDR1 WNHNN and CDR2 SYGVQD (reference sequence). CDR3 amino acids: CASSASTDTQYF. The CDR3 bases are TGCGCCAGCAGTGCTAGCACAGATACGCAGTATTTT.

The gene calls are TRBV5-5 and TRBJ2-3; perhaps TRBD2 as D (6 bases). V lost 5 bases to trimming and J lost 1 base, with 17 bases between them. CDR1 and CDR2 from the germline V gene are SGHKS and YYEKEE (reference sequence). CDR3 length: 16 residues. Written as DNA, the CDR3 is TGTGCCAGCAGTCGCCGGGACTTAGCTGGCACAGATACGCAGTATTTT. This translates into CASSRRDLAGTDTQYF.